This section outlines one T cell receptor (beta chain) sequence together with its context. These data are taken from a study of PD-L1 blockade in urothelial cancer. V lost 0 bases and J lost 8; bases outside the gene matches: 3. Germline V gives CDR1 SGHRS, CDR2 YFSETQ. The CDR3 is 14 amino acids. What went into each PCR as a spike was synthetic TCR analog templates. Assay used: immunoSEQ multiplex PCR; TCRdb lists only in-frame clones, some missing. There are 45,000 to 60,000 clones in the sample; 84% occur only once, and about 6% lies in the top ten. The input for sequencing was PBMCs, taken around atezolizumab (anti-PD-L1) treatment. The sequence derives from a man in his forties with urothelial cancer. V gene TRBV5-1 combines with J gene TRBJ2-1, with TRBD1 matching over 9 bases. The CDR3 reads CASSLGDREDEQFF. CDR3 in DNA: TGCGCCAGCAGCTTGGGGGACAGGGAGGATGAGCAGTTCTTC.